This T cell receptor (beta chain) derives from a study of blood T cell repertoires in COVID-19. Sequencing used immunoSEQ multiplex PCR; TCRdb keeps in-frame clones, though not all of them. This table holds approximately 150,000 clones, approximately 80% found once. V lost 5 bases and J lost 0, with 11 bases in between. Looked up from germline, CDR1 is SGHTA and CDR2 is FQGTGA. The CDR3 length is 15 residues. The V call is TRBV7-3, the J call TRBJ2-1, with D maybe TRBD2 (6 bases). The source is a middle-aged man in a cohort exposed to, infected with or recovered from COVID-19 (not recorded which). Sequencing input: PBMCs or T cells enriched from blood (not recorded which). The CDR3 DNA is TGTGCCAGCAGCGTGACTAGGAGCTCCTACAATGAGCAGTTCTTC. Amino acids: CASSVTRSSYNEQFF.